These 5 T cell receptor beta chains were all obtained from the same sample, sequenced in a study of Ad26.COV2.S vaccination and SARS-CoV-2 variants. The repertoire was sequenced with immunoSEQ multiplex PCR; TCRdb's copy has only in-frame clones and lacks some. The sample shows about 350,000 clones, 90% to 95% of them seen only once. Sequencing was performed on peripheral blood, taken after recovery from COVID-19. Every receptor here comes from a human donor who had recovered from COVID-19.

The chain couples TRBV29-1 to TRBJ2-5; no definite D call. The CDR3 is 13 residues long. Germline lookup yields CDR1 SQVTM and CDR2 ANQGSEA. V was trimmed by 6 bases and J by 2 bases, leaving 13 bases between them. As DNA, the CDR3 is TGCAGCGTCGTGGGCAGCCATCAAGAGACCCAGTACTTC. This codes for CSVVGSHQETQYF.

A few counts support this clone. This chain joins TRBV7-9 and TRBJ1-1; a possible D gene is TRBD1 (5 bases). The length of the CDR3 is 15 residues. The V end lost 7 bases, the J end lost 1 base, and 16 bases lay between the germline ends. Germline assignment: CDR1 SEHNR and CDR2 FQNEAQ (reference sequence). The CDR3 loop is CASTEYQGGNTEAFF. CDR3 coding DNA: TGTGCCAGCACCGAGTATCAGGGAGGGAACACTGAAGCTTTCTTT.

CDR3 protein: CASRYRGRLRDTEAFF. The CDR3 DNA reads TGTGCCAGTAGGTACAGGGGCCGATTAAGGGACACTGAAGCTTTCTTT. This chain joins TRBV19 and TRBJ1-1; TRBD1 matches at 7 bases. The CDR3 is 16 amino acids. Germline V gene lookup returns CDR1 LNHDA and CDR2 SQIVND (reference sequence). The V segment lost 6 bases and the J segment 3 bases; nucleotides outside the gene matches: 13.

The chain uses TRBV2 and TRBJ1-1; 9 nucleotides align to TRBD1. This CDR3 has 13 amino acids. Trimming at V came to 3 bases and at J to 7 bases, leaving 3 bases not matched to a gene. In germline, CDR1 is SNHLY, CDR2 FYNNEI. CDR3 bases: TGTGCCAGCAGTGAGATGGGACAGGGTGAAGCTTTCTTT. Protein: CASSEMGQGEAFF.

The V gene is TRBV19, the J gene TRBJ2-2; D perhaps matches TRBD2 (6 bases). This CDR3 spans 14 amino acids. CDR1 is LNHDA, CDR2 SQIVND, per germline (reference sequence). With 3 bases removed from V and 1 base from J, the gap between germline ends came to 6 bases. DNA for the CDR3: TGTGCCAGTAGTATCGGGGGGAACACCGGGGAGCTGTTTTTT. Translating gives CASSIGGNTGELFF.